This TCR beta chain was captured in a study of OX40 agonist ivuxolimab in advanced cancers. Study-level points and caveats: More expanded clones were found, on average, in CD8+ than in CD4+ T cells.

Between the trimmed V and J ends, which lost 5 bases and 5 bases, there was a span of 9 bases. Germline CDR1 and CDR2: SGHAT and FQDESV (reference sequence). This CDR3 has 13 residues. TCRdb's copy holds only in-frame clones and misses some; the assay was immunoSEQ multiplex PCR. The sample shows 65,000 to 95,000 clones, roughly 84% of them seen only once. As to this clone: Its antigen remains unidentified.

V gene TRBV11-1 combines with J gene TRBJ2-2; D not certain. This sample comprised CD4+ or CD8+ T cells sorted from blood, obtained in a trial of the OX40 agonist ivuxolimab. The clonotype was recovered from an adult with an advanced solid tumor such as melanoma, head and neck, liver or kidney cancer. The CDR3 here is CASSPQITGELFF. The CDR3 DNA reads TGTGCCAGCAGCCCCCAGATAACCGGGGAGCTGTTTTTT.